These T cell receptor beta chains were read from a single sample in a study of metastatic and nonmetastatic thyroid tumors. MiXCR was used by TCRdb to re-call the PCR reads. In the table there are about 69,000 clones, over 12% of which are singletons. Sequencing input: blood. Source of these receptors: a male donor with papillary thyroid cancer or a benign thyroid nodule (not recorded which). Some clones in this sample may be carry-over from other donors' samples. Each CDR3 is given with its conserved first and last residue. Each record gives: J gene, clone size, D gene, V gene, CDR3 protein, CDR3 DNA. A D gene is named only where the DNA matches it firmly. The size of a clone is reported for some rows only, either as once, few or many, or as a class for expanded clones.

>TRBJ2-7|NA|NA|TRBV3-1
CASSNVLGSEQYF
TGTGCCAGCAGCAACGTTTTGGGGTCCGAGCAGTACTTC
>TRBJ2-7|many|TRBD2|TRBV7-2
CASSLGRLAGRYEQYF
TGTGCCAGCAGCTTAGGTCGACTAGCGGGACGCTACGAGCAGTACTTC
>TRBJ1-1|few|NA|TRBV6-1
CASSSPRDTEAFF
TGTGCCAGCAGTTCCCCTAGGGACACTGAAGCTTTCTTT
>TRBJ2-7|many|NA|TRBV4-3
CASSHDSGLPYEQYF
TGCGCCAGCAGCCACGACTCGGGACTCCCCTACGAGCAGTACTTC
>TRBJ2-7|many|NA|TRBV30
CAWRGVGGTPDYEQYF
TGTGCCTGGAGGGGGGTAGGTGGGACACCAGACTACGAGCAGTACTTC
>TRBJ2-3|many|TRBD1|TRBV7-7
CASSRQGKGGTDTQYF
TGTGCCAGCAGCCGACAGGGGAAGGGAGGCACAGATACGCAGTATTTT
>TRBJ2-7|few|NA|TRBV10-3
CAIIDPPYTERDEQYF
TGTGCCATCATTGACCCTCCTTATACAGAAAGGGACGAGCAGTACTTC
>TRBJ1-2|NA|NA|TRBV20-1
CSAYLRVWTLRGAYGYTF
TGCAGTGCCTACCTACGGGTCTGGACCCTCCGGGGGGCGTATGGCTACACCTTC
>TRBJ2-1|many|TRBD2|TRBV5-1
CASSRGGSGRGYNEQFF
TGCGCCAGCAGCCGCGGGGGCAGCGGGAGGGGATACAATGAGCAGTTCTTC
>TRBJ1-2|many|NA|TRBV27
CASSSRGGYGYTF
TGTGCCAGCAGTTCGCGGGGTGGCTATGGCTACACCTTC
>TRBJ1-1|many|TRBD1|TRBV25-1
CASSGQGASTEAFF
TGTGCCAGCAGTGGACAGGGGGCTAGCACTGAAGCTTTCTTT
>TRBJ1-1|many|NA|TRBV5-1
CASSFRGNTEAFF
TGCGCCAGCAGCTTCAGGGGGAACACTGAAGCTTTCTTT
>TRBJ2-7|NA|NA|TRBV11-2
CAISLEDRPSYEQYF
TGTGCCATCAGCTTGGAGGATCGTCCCTCCTACGAGCAGTACTTC
>TRBJ2-1|many|TRBD2|TRBV5-5
CASGSGRLGNEQFF
TGTGCCAGCGGGAGCGGGAGATTGGGAAATGAGCAGTTCTTC
>TRBJ1-5|NA|NA|TRBV30
CAWTQTPNSAQHF
TGTGCCTGGACCCAGACACCCAATTCAGCCCAGCATTTT
>TRBJ1-5|NA|NA|TRBV3-1
CASSPGRGPHQPQHF
TGTGCCAGCAGCCCCGGAAGAGGCCCTCATCAGCCCCAGCATTTT
>TRBJ2-1|many|TRBD1|TRBV10-3
CAISPGQGKGDEQFF
TGTGCCATCAGCCCCGGACAGGGCAAAGGAGATGAGCAGTTCTTC
>TRBJ2-6|many|NA|TRBV7-7
CASSPGGSSSGANVLTF
TGTGCCAGCAGCCCAGGAGGCTCTAGCTCTGGGGCCAACGTCCTGACTTTC
>TRBJ2-1|NA|NA|TRBV12-3/TRBV12-4
CASSPNRPLKNNEQFF
TGTGCCAGCAGCCCCAACAGGCCACTAAAGAACAATGAGCAGTTCTTC
>TRBJ2-1|many|TRBD2|TRBV20-1
CSAPRGGGSWEQFF
TGCAGTGCTCCCCGGGGGGGGGGTTCGTGGGAGCAGTTCTTC
>TRBJ2-2|many|NA|TRBV2
CASRKGTGRNTGELFF
TGTGCCAGCAGGAAGGGTACGGGGCGAAACACCGGGGAGCTGTTTTTT
>TRBJ2-5|many|TRBD1|TRBV6-6
CASSYGTGTQETQYF
TGTGCCAGCAGTTATGGGACAGGGACACAAGAGACCCAGTACTTC
>TRBJ1-6|many|TRBD1|TRBV12-3/TRBV12-4
CASRMGQAYNSPLHF
TGTGCCAGCAGGATGGGACAGGCTTATAATTCACCCCTCCACTTT
>TRBJ1-1|many|NA|TRBV20-1
CSARAWNTEAFF
TGCAGTGCTAGGGCCTGGAACACTGAAGCTTTCTTT
>TRBJ1-3|many|NA|TRBV2
CASKRESSGNTIYF
TGTGCCAGCAAGAGGGAAAGCTCTGGAAACACCATATATTTT
>TRBJ2-2|NA|NA|TRBV27
CASQRAINTGELFF
TGTGCCAGCCAACGTGCGATAAACACCGGGGAGCTTTTTTTT
>TRBJ1-3|many|NA|TRBV12-3/TRBV12-4
CASSSYSSGNTIYF
TGTGCCAGCAGTTCTTACAGCTCTGGAAACACCATATATTTT
>TRBJ2-1|many|TRBD2|TRBV12-3/TRBV12-4
CASSSSGRDNEQFF
TGTGCCAGCAGTTCTAGCGGGAGGGATAATGAGCAGTTCTTC
>TRBJ1-2|many|NA|TRBV11-1
CASSLLGSDVANYGYTF
TGTGCCAGCAGCTTACTGGGATCAGACGTCGCTAACTATGGCTACACCTTC
>TRBJ2-7|many|TRBD1|TRBV27
CASGPVTGFYEQYF
TGTGCCAGCGGCCCAGTGACAGGGTTCTACGAGCAGTACTTC
>TRBJ2-1|many|TRBD1|TRBV7-9
CASSLVQGRPYNEQFF
TGTGCCAGCAGCTTAGTACAGGGGCGACCCTACAATGAGCAGTTCTTC
>TRBJ2-3|many|TRBD2|TRBV11-3
CASSPTGTSGPDTQYF
TGTGCCAGCAGCCCGACCGGGACTAGCGGTCCAGATACGCAGTATTTT
>TRBJ1-4|many|NA|TRBV5-6
CASSEMMSATNEKLFF
TGTGCCAGCAGTGAGATGATGAGTGCAACTAATGAAAAACTGTTTTTT
>TRBJ2-3|many|TRBD1|TRBV30
CAWSQQGATGTQYF
TGTGCCTGGAGTCAACAGGGGGCTACAGGTACGCAGTATTTT
>TRBJ1-1|NA|NA|TRBV11-3
CASSLGGINTEAFF
TGTGCCAGCAGCTTAGGGGGGATTAACACTGAAGCTTTCTTT
>TRBJ2-5|many|NA|TRBV10-1
CASSGAEETQYF
TGCGCCAGCAGTGGGGCGGAAGAGACCCAGTACTTC
>TRBJ2-2|many|NA|TRBV11-3
CASSRIDTGELFF
TGTGCCAGCAGTCGGATAGACACCGGGGAGCTGTTTTTT
>TRBJ1-2|many|NA|TRBV5-4
CASSTFLGRAHGYTF
TGTGCCAGCAGCACCTTTTTGGGCAGGGCCCATGGCTACACCTTC
>TRBJ2-2|many|NA|TRBV11-1
CASSRAGSVGAGELFF
TGTGCCAGCAGCCGAGCGGGCTCGGTGGGTGCCGGGGAGCTGTTTTTT
>TRBJ2-5|many|NA|TRBV28
CASSFNPGRGGSRETQYF
TGTGCCAGCAGTTTTAACCCCGGGCGGGGAGGCTCGCGGGAGACCCAGTACTTC
>TRBJ2-7|NA|TRBD1|TRBV9
CASSVEYRGGEQYF
TGTGCCAGCAGCGTAGAATACAGGGGTGGGGAGCAGTACTTC
>TRBJ2-5|many|NA|TRBV5-1
CASRKDAQTQYF
TGCGCCAGTCGGAAGGACGCGCAGACCCAGTACTTC
>TRBJ1-6|many|TRBD1|TRBV7-9
CASSSSPAGTGDNSPLHF
TGTGCCAGCAGCTCCTCGCCTGCGGGGACAGGGGATAATTCACCCCTCCACTTT
>TRBJ1-4|many|NA|TRBV29-1
CSAGGGRGVELFF
TGCAGCGCCGGGGGGGGCAGGGGAGTGGAACTGTTTTTT
>TRBJ2-1|many|NA|TRBV10-3
CATFDTNENNEQFF
TGTGCCACCTTTGATACTAACGAGAACAATGAGCAGTTCTTC
>TRBJ2-3|many|NA|TRBV9
CASSVYTDTQYF
TGTGCCAGCAGCGTTTACACAGATACGCAGTATTTT